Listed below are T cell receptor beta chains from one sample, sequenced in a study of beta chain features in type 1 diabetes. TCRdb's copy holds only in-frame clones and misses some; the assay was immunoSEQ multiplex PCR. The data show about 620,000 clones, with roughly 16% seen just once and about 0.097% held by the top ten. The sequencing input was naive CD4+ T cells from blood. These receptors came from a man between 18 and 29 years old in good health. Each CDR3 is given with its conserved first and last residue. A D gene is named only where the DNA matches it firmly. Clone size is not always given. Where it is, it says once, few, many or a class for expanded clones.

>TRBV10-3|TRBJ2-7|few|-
CAARVAYEQYF
TGTGCCGCAAGGGTGGCCTACGAGCAGTACTTC
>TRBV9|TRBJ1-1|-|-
CASSEAPGLNTEAFF
TGTGCCAGCAGCGAGGCCCCGGGACTAAACACTGAAGCTTTCTTT
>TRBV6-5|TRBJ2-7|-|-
CASSYNARTTVF
TGTGCCAGCAGTTACAATGCCAGGACGACGGTCTTC
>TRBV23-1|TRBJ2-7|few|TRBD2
CASGRPSGPFGWEQYF
TGCGCCAGCGGGCGCCCTAGCGGTCCATTTGGATGGGAGCAGTACTTC
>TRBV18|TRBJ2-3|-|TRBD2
CATTSGLAGPASTDTQYF
TGTGCCACCACCTCGGGACTAGCGGGGCCGGCTAGCACAGATACGCAGTATTTT
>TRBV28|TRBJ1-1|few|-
CASSLGGGTTEAFF
TGTGCCAGCAGTTTAGGGGGAGGTACGACTGAAGCTTTCTTT
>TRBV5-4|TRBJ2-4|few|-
CASSALRDGKIAKNIQYF
TGTGCCAGCAGCGCCCTACGGGACGGGAAAATAGCCAAAAACATTCAGTACTTC
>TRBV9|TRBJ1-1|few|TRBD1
CASSVGAGGMYTEAFF
TGTGCCAGCAGCGTAGGGGCAGGGGGAATGTACACTGAAGCTTTCTTT
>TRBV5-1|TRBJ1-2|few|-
CASSLDGYGYTF
TGCGCCAGCAGCTTGGACGGATACGGCTACACCTTC
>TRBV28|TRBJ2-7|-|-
CASSPIRGSYEQYF
TGTGCCAGCAGTCCCATAAGGGGGAGCTACGAGCAGTACTTC
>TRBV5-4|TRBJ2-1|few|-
CASSLYREPVNEQFF
TGTGCCAGCAGCTTGTATCGGGAACCAGTCAATGAGCAGTTCTTC
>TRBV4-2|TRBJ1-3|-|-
CASSQEELSGNTIYF
TGTGCCAGCAGCCAAGAGGAATTATCTGGAAACACCATATATTTT
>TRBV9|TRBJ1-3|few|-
CASSVTGGGNTIYF
TGTGCCAGCAGCGTGACAGGAGGAGGAAACACCATATATTTT
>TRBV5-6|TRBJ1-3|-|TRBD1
CASSLEGTDDF
TGTGCCAGCAGCTTGGAAGGGACAGATGATTTT
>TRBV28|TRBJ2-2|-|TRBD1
CATLGDRITGELFF
TGTGCCACCCTGGGGGACAGAATCACCGGGGAGCTGTTTTTT
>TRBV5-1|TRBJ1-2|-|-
CASRLTTGANYGYTF
TGCGCCAGCAGGTTAACGACGGGGGCTAACTATGGCTACACCTTC
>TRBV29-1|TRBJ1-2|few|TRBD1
CSVGQGVPNGYTF
TGCAGCGTTGGGCAGGGGGTTCCGAATGGCTACACCTTC
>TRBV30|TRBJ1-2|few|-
CAWSVLLNYGYTF
TGTGCCTGGAGTGTACTACTAAACTATGGCTACACCTTC
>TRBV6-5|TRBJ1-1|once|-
CASSYGRGSTEAFF
TGTGCCAGCAGTTATGGTAGGGGCAGCACTGAAGCTTTCTTT
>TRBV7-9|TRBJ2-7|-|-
CASSSVSAGASYEQYF
TGTGCCAGCAGCTCCGTCTCGGCGGGGGCCTCCTACGAGCAGTACTTC
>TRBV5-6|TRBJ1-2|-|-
CASSLSWGQNGYTF
TGTGCCAGCAGCTTAAGCTGGGGGCAAAATGGCTACACCTTC
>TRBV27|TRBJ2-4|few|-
CASRSPGAGKNIQYF
TGTGCCAGCAGGTCCCCGGGGGCTGGCAAAAACATTCAGTACTTC
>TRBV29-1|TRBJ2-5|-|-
CSVGGTTETQYF
TGCAGCGTCGGAGGGACCACCGAGACCCAGTACTTC
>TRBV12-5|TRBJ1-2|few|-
CASARWGGADYGYTF
TGTGCTAGTGCGCGGTGGGGGGGCGCGGACTATGGCTACACCTTC
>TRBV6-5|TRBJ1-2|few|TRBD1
CASTFRGLGYTF
TGTGCCAGCACCTTCAGGGGGCTTGGCTACACCTTC
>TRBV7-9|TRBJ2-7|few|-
CASSSTGPSYEQYF
TGTGCCAGCAGCTCGACTGGGCCCTCCTACGAGCAGTACTTC
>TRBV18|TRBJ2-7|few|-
CASSQFQGGSYEQYF
TGTGCCAGCTCACAGTTCCAAGGGGGCTCCTACGAGCAGTACTTC
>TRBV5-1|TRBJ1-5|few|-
CASSLEGGQPQHF
TGCGCCAGCAGCTTGGAAGGGGGTCAGCCCCAGCATTTT
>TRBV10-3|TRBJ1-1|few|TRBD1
CAIRGQQNTEAFF
TGTGCCATCAGGGGACAGCAGAACACTGAAGCTTTCTTT
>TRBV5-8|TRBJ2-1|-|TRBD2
CASPRGREGFNEQFF
TGTGCCAGCCCTCGGGGGCGGGAGGGCTTCAATGAGCAGTTCTTC
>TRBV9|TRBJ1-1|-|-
CASSVVQHTEAFF
TGTGCCAGCAGCGTAGTACAGCACACTGAAGCTTTCTTT
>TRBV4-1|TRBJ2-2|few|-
CASSQDPGTAGTGELFF
TGCGCCAGCAGCCAAGATCCCGGGACCGCGGGGACCGGGGAGCTGTTTTTT
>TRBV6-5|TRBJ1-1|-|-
CASSYRVGNTEAFF
TGTGCCAGCAGTTATCGGGTGGGGAACACTGAAGCTTTCTTT
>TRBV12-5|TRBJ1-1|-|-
CAVSTGAGHTEAFF
TGTGCCGTCTCAACGGGGGCAGGGCACACTGAAGCTTTCTTT
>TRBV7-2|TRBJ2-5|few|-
CASKRAITILMYSRETQYF
TGTGCCAGCAAGAGGGCCATTACAATACTTATGTATAGTAGAGAGACCCAGTACTTC
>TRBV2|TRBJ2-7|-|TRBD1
CASRTGGYEQYF
TGTGCCAGCAGGACAGGGGGCTACGAGCAGTACTTC
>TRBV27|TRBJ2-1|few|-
CASSLGSAGAYNEQFF
TGTGCCAGCAGTTTAGGGTCGGCAGGGGCGTACAATGAGCAGTTCTTC
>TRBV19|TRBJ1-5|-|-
CASSIEAGGGYQPQHF
TGTGCCAGTAGTATAGAGGCGGGGGGCGGTTATCAGCCCCAGCATTTT
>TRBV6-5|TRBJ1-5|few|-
CASGTGYSNQPQHF
TGTGCCAGCGGCACAGGGTATAGCAATCAGCCCCAGCATTTT
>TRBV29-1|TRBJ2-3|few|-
CSVALVSPSTDTQYF
TGCAGCGTCGCCTTGGTTTCTCCTAGCACAGATACGCAGTATTTT
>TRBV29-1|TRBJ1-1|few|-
CSVATTGRNTEAFF
TGCAGCGTTGCCACCACAGGGCGGAACACTGAAGCTTTCTTT
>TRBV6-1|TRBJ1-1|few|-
CASFGDRTEAFF
TGTGCCAGCTTTGGGGATCGTACTGAAGCTTTCTTT
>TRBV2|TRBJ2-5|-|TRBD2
CASILRGGGAETQYF
TGTGCCAGCATTCTACGGGGCGGGGGAGCAGAGACCCAGTACTTC
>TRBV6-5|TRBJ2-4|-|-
CASSYSGNLAKNIQYF
TGTGCCAGCAGTTACTCGGGTAACTTAGCCAAAAACATTCAGTACTTC
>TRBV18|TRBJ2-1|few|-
CASSPRAPRSGEQFF
TGTGCCAGCTCACCGCGCGCCCCTCGTAGCGGTGAGCAGTTCTTC
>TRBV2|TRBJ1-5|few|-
CASSVDNFSQPQHF
TGTGCCAGCAGTGTTGACAATTTCAGTCAGCCCCAGCATTTT
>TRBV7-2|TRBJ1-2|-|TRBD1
CASSLAATYRGNYGYTF
TGTGCCAGCAGCTTGGCAGCCACCTACAGGGGGAACTATGGCTACACCTTC
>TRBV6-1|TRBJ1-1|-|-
CASSERENTEAFF
TGTGCCAGCAGTGAAAGGGAGAACACTGAAGCTTTCTTT
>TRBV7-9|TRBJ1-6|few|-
CASSSTPDYNSPLHF
TGTGCCAGCAGTTCGACCCCCGACTATAATTCACCCCTCCACTTT